This T cell receptor (beta chain) was recorded in a study of STAT3 mutations in large granular lymphocyte leukemia. At the level of the study: Under 50% of treated T-LGLL patients showed hematologic response to immunosuppression.

On this clone itself: Its cognate antigen is unknown.

General study findings and limits: At least one immunodominant TCR beta clonotype appeared in every T-cell large granular lymphocyte leukemia patient. In several patients, dominant TCR clone burden exceeded STAT3 mutant burden, suggesting STAT3 mutation arose secondarily.

Trimming removed 8 bases from V and 2 bases from J; junction bases left unmatched: 3. The CDR3 has 13 amino acids. Germline assignment: CDR1 SNHLY and CDR2 FYNNEI. The data were produced by immunoSEQ multiplex PCR, yet TCRdb's version contains in-frame clones alone and is incomplete. Altogether under 15,000 clones are present, around nine tenths being singletons, with the ten largest covering roughly 33%. The chain uses TRBV2 and TRBJ1-5; 7 positions match TRBD1. Specimen: peripheral blood mononuclear cells. The TCR originated in a man aged 40-49 years with T-cell large granular lymphocyte leukemia. Some clones in this sample may be carry-over from other donors' samples. The CDR3 sequence is CASDGQGNQPQHF. Written as DNA, the CDR3 is TGTGCCAGCGATGGACAGGGCAATCAGCCCCAGCATTTT.